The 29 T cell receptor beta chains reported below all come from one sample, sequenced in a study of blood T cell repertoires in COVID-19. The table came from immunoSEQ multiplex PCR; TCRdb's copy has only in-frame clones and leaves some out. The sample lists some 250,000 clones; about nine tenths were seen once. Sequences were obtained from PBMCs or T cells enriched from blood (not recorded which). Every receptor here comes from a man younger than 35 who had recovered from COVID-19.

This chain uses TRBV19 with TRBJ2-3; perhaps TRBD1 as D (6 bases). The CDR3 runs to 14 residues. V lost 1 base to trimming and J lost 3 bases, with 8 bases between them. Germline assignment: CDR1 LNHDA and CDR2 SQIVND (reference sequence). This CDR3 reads CASSIAGQTDTQYF. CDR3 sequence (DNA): TGTGCCAGTAGTATAGCGGGACAAACAGATACGCAGTATTTT.

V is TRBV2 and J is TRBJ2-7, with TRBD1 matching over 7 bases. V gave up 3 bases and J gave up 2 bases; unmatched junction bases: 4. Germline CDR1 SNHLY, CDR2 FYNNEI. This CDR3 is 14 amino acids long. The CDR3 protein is CASSDRGNTYEQYF. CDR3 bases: TGTGCCAGCAGTGACAGGGGGAACACCTACGAGCAGTACTTC.

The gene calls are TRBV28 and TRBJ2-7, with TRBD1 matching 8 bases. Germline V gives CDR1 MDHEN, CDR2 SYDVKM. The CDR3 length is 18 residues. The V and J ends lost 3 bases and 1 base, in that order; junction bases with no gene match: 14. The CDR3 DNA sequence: TGTGCCAGCAGTTTCGTCGGTTACGGGACAGGAGTTTCCTACGAGCAGTACTTC. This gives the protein CASSFVGYGTGVSYEQYF.

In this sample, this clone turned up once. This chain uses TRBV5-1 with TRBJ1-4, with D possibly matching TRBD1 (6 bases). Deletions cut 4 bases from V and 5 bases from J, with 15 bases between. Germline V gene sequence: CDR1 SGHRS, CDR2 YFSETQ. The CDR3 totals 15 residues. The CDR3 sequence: CASSVLQGSNEKLFF. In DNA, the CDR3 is TGCGCCAGCAGCGTGCTACAGGGTTCAAATGAAAAACTGTTTTTT.

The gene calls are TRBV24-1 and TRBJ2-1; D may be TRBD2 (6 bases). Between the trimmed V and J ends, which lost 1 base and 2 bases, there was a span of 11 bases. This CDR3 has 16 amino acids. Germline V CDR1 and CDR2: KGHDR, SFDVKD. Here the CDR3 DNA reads TGTGCCACCAGTGATTTTGGCGGGACCCCCTACAATGAGCAGTTCTTC. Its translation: CATSDFGGTPYNEQFF.

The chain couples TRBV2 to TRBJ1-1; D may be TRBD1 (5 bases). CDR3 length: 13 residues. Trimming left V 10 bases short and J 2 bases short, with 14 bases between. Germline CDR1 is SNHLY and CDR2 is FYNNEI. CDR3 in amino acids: CATPGGKNTEAFF. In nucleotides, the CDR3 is TGTGCCACTCCTGGGGGGAAAAACACTGAAGCTTTCTTT.

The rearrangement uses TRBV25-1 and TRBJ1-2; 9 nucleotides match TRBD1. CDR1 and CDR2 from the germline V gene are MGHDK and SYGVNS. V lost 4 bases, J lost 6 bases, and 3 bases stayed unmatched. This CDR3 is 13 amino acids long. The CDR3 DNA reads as TGTGCCAGCAGTGCTGGACAGGGGCATGGCTACACCTTC. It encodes CASSAGQGHGYTF.

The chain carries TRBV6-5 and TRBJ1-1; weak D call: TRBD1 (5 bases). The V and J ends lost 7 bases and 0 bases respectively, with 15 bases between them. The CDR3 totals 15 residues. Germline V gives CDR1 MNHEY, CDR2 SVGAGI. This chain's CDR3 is CASKDLRVMNTEAFF. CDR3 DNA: TGTGCCAGCAAGGACCTCAGGGTTATGAACACTGAAGCTTTCTTT.

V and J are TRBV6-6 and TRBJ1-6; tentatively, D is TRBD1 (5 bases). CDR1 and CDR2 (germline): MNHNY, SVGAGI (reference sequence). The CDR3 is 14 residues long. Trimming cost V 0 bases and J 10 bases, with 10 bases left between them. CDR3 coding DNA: TGTGCCAGCAGTTACTCGACGGGGGACTCACCCCTCCACTTT. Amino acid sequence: CASSYSTGDSPLHF.

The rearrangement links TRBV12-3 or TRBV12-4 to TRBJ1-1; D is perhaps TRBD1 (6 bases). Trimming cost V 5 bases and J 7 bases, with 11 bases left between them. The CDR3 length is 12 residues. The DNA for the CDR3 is TGTGCCAGCAGTCGCGGACAGAATGAAGCTTTCTTT. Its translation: CASSRGQNEAFF.

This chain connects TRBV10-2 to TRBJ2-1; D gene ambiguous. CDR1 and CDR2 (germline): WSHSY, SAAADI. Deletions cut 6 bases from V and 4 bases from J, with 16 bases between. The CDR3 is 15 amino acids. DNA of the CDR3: TGCGCCAGCAGACCCGACGGAGCCCTTTACAATGAGCAGTTCTTC. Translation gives CASRPDGALYNEQFF.

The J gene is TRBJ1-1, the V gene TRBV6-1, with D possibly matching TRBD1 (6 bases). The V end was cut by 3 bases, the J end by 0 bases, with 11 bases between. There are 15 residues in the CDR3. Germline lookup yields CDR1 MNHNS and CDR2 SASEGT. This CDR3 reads CASSDADSMNTEAFF. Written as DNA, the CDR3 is TGTGCCAGCAGTGACGCGGACAGCATGAACACTGAAGCTTTCTTT.

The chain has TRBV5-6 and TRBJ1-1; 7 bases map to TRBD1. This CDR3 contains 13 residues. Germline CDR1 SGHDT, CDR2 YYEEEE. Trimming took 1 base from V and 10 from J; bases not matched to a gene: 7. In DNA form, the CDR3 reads TGTGCCAGCAGCTTGTTCAGGGGGGAGCTAGCTTTCTTT. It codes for CASSLFRGELAFF.

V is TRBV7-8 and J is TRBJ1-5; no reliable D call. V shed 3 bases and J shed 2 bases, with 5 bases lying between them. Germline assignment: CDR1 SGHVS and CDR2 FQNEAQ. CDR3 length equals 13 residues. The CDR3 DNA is TGTGCCAGCAGCTTCGGGGGCAATCAGCCCCAGCATTTT. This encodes CASSFGGNQPQHF.

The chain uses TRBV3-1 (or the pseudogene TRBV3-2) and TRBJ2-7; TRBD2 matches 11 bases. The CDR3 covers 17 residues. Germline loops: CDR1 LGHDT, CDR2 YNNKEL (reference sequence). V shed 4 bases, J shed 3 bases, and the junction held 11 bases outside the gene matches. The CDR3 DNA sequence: TGTGCCAGCAGCCTAAACTTAGCGGGAGGGCCGGGCTACGAGCAGTACTTC. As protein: CASSLNLAGGPGYEQYF.

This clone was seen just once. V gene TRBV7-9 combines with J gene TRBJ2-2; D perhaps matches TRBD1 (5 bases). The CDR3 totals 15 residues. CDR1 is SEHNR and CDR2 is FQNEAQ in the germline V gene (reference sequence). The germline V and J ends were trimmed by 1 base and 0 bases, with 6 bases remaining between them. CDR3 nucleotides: TGTGCCAGCAGCTTAGAACAGGCGAACACCGGGGAGCTGTTTTTT. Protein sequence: CASSLEQANTGELFF.

In nucleotides, the CDR3 is TGTGCCAGCAGGAAAACAGGGAATCAGCCCCAGCATTTT. The encoded protein is CASRKTGNQPQHF. V usage is TRBV6-5 and J usage is TRBJ1-5, with a weak D call TRBD1 (6 bases). This CDR3 has 13 residues. V lost 6 bases and J 4 bases, leaving 10 bases between the germline ends. The germline gives CDR1 MNHEY, CDR2 SVGAGI.

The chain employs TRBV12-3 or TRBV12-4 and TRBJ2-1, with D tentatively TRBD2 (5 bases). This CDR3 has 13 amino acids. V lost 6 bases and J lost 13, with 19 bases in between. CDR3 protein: CASRSGTKRIQFF. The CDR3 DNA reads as TGTGCCAGCAGGAGCGGTACAAAAAGAATCCAGTTCTTC.

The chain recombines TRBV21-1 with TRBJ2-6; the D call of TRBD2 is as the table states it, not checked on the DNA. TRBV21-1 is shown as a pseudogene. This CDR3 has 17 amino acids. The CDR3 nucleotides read TGTGCCAGCAGCATAGGACTAGCGGGGGTAGGGGCCAACGTCCTGACTTTC. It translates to CASSIGLAGVGANVLTF.

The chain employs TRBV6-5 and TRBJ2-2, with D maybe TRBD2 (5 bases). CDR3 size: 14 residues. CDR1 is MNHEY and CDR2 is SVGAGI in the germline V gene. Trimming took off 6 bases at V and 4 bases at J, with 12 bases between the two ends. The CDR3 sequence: CASSGIYPTGELFF. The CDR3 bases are TGTGCCAGCAGCGGGATCTACCCCACCGGGGAGCTGTTTTTT.

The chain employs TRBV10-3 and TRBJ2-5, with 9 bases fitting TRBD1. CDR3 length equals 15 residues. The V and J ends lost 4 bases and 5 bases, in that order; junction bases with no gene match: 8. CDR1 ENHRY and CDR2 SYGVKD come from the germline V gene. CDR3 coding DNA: TGTGCCATCAGTGTAGGGACAGGGCTCGTGGAGACCCAGTACTTC. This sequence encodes CAISVGTGLVETQYF.

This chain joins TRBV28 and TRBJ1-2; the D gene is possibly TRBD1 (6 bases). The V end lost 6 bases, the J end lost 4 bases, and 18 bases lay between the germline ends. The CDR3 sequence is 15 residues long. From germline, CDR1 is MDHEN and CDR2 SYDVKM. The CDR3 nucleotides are TGTGCCAGCAGCACGGGGGGGGCCCGTATCTATGGCTACACCTTC. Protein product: CASSTGGARIYGYTF.

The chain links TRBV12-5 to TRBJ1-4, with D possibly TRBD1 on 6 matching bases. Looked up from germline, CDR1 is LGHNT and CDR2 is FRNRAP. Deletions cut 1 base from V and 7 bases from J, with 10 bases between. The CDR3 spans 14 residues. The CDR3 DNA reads TGTGCTAGTGGTTTGGACAGGGTAATTGAAAAACTGTTTTTT. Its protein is CASGLDRVIEKLFF.

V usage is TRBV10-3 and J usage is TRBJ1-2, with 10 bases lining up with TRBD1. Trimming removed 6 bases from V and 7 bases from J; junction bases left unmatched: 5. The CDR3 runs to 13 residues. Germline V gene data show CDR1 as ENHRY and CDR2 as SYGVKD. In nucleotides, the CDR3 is TGTGCCATCAGCCTGGACAGGGGGGGTGGCTACACCTTC. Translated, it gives CAISLDRGGGYTF.

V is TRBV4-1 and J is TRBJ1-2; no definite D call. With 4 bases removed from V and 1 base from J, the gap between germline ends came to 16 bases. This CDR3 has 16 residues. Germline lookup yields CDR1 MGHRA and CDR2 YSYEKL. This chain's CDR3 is CASSPRGEDINYGYTF. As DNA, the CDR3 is TGCGCCAGCAGCCCCCGCGGGGAAGACATTAACTATGGCTACACCTTC.

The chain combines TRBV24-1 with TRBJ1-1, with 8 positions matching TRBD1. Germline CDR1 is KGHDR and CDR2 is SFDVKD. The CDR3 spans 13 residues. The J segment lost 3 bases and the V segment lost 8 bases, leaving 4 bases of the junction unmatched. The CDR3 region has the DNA TGTGCCACCACCTCACAGGGGGACACTGAAGCTTTCTTT. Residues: CATTSQGDTEAFF.

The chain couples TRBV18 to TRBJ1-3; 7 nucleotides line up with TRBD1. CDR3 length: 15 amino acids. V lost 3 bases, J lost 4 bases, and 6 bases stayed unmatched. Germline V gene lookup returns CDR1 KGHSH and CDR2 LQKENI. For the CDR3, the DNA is TGTGCCAGCTCACCGACAGGGTCTTACGGAAACACCATATATTTT. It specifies CASSPTGSYGNTIYF.

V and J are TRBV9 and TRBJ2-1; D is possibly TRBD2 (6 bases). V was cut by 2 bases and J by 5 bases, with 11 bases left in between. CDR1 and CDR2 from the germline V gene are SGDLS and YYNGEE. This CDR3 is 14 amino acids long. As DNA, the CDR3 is TGTGCCAGCAGCGTCGGGGGAGAGAACAATGAGCAGTTCTTC. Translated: CASSVGGENNEQFF.

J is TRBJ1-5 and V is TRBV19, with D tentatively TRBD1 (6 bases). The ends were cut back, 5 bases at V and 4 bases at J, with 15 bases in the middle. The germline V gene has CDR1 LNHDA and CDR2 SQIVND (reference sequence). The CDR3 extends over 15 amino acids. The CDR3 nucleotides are TGTGCCAGTAGTGCACAGGGCTTAGGGAATCAGCCCCAGCATTTT. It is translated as CASSAQGLGNQPQHF.